This T cell receptor (beta chain) was sequenced in a study of radiotherapy plus CTLA-4 blockade in lung cancer. A single count supports this clone. Antigen specificity is unknown. The protocol was immunoSEQ multiplex PCR, while the TCRdb copy is restricted to in-frame clones and leaves out a portion. The table lists tens of thousands of clones, approximately 80% of them singletons. Study results and caveats: The best prediction of response reportedly came from early blood T cell clone dynamics, with interferon-beta.

The CDR3 has 16 residues. The J segment lost 6 bases and the V segment lost 4 bases, leaving 7 bases of the junction unmatched. Looked up from germline, CDR1 is PRHDT and CDR2 is FYEKMQ (reference sequence). This rearrangement joins TRBV13 to TRBJ1-6; 9 nucleotides line up with TRBD1. Sequenced here: peripheral blood, sampled from a patient treated with radiotherapy plus ipilimumab. The clonotype originates from a human donor with non-small cell lung cancer that progressed on radiotherapy plus ipilimumab. For the CDR3, the DNA is TGTGCCAGCAGCTACAGGGGGCAGTTTAGTAATTCACCCCTCCACTTT. Translated, it gives CASSYRGQFSNSPLHF.